A selection of T cell receptor beta chains follows, all from one sample in a study of cytomegalovirus exposure and HLA in healthy donors. Libraries were prepared by immunoSEQ multiplex PCR; TCRdb keeps only in-frame clonotypes and omits some of them. The sample lists 200,000 to 250,000 clones; 82% were seen once. The sequencing sample was made of PBMCs. The receptor source for this set is a woman in her 40s in good health and CMV-seronegative. Each CDR3 is given with its conserved first and last residue. D genes are given only for firm matches. Clone sizes are given selectively: once, few, many, or a class where the clone is expanded.

NA,TRBV19,TRBD2,TRBJ2-3,TGTGCCAGTAGTATAGCCCTAGCGGGTAGCACAGATACGCAGTATTTT,CASSIALAGSTDTQYF
NA,TRBV7-9,TRBD2,TRBJ2-3,TGTGCCAGCAGCTTAGGTCGGTTGGGACTAGCGGGGTTCACAGATACGCAGTATTTT,CASSLGRLGLAGFTDTQYF
NA,TRBV10-3,TRBD1,TRBJ1-1,TGTGCCATCAGGCCCTGGGACAGCAGCCGTGAAGCTTTCTTT,CAIRPWDSSREAFF
NA,TRBV9,TRBD2,TRBJ2-5,TGTGCCAGCAGCGTAGCAACTAGCGGGAGTGGGACCCAGTACTTC,CASSVATSGSGTQYF
NA,TRBV28,NA,TRBJ1-5,TGTGCCAGCAGGGAGGCGGGAACAGACACATTTCAATATAGCAATCAGCCCCAGCATTTT,CASREAGTDTFQYSNQPQHF
once,TRBV7-9,TRBD1,TRBJ2-7,TGTGCCAGCGACGACAGGGGGACAGGTCGCGAGCAGTACTTC,CASDDRGTGREQYF
NA,TRBV28,TRBD2,TRBJ2-7,TGTGCCAGCAGCTCGGGACTAGCGGGAGTCGAGCAGTACTTC,CASSSGLAGVEQYF
once,TRBV5-1,NA,TRBJ1-5,TGCGCCAGCAGCGGGCTAGCTCAGCCCCAGCATTTT,CASSGLAQPQHF
NA,TRBV7-9,TRBD1,TRBJ2-5,TGTGCCAGCAGCCCTCGTTCGACAGGGTCAAAAGGAGAGACCCAGTACTTC,CASSPRSTGSKGETQYF
once,TRBV5-1,NA,TRBJ1-4,TGCGCCAGCAGCTTTGGACAAGCGAGAGAAAAACTGTTTTTT,CASSFGQAREKLFF
few,TRBV28,NA,TRBJ2-7,TGTGCCAGCAGTTACCTACTAAGCTACGAGCAGTACTTC,CASSYLLSYEQYF
NA,TRBV19,NA,TRBJ2-6,TGTGCCAGTTCGTCTGGGACATGGGGATCTGGGGCCAACGTCCTGACTTTC,CASSSGTWGSGANVLTF
NA,TRBV7-9,TRBD2,TRBJ2-1,TGTGCCAGCAGCTTACGACTAGCGGGAGATATACATGAGCAGTTCTTC,CASSLRLAGDIHEQFF
NA,TRBV19,NA,TRBJ2-5,TGTGCCAGTAGTATGGAAGGAGGCCTACAAGAGACCCAGTACTTC,CASSMEGGLQETQYF
NA,TRBV28,NA,TRBJ2-7,TGTGCCACCATTCCTCAGGGGACCTACGAGCAGTACTTC,CATIPQGTYEQYF
NA,TRBV7-9,TRBD1,TRBJ2-7,TGTTCCAGCAGCTCCCCGGGGTGGACAGGGGGGAACGAGCAGTACTTC,CSSSSPGWTGGNEQYF
NA,TRBV18,NA,TRBJ1-2,TGTGCCAGCTCACCACCGGCGGGGCAGGTCTATGGCTACACCTTC,CASSPPAGQVYGYTF
NA,TRBV30,NA,TRBJ1-5,TGTGCCTGGAGAGTCACAGGGTCCAATCAGCCCCAGCATTTT,CAWRVTGSNQPQHF
few,TRBV5-1,NA,TRBJ1-1,TGCGCCAGCAGCTTGGAGCCATCAATGAACACTGAAGCTTTCTTT,CASSLEPSMNTEAFF
NA,TRBV7-2,NA,TRBJ1-5,TGTGCCAGCAGCTTGGGTGTCAGGCAGCCCCAGCATTTT,CASSLGVRQPQHF
NA,TRBV9,NA,TRBJ1-4,TGTGCCAGCAGCGGAACAGGGACAACTAATGAAAAACTGTTTTTT,CASSGTGTTNEKLFF
NA,TRBV28,NA,TRBJ1-2,TGTGCCAGCAGGACCGGTGGGCGTAACTATGGCTACACCTTC,CASRTGGRNYGYTF
NA,TRBV30,TRBD1,TRBJ2-7,TGTGCCTGGAGTGTCCCGGGACAGGCATCCTACGAGCAGTACTTC,CAWSVPGQASYEQYF
once,TRBV30,NA,TRBJ2-1,TGTGCCTGGAGCGAGGGACTCGGTCAAAATGAGCAGTTCTTC,CAWSEGLGQNEQFF
few,TRBV4-1,TRBD1,TRBJ1-1,TGCGCCAGCAGCCAAGTGGGGACAGGGGGCCCTGAAGCTTTCTTT,CASSQVGTGGPEAFF
NA,TRBV6-5,NA,TRBJ2-4,TGTGCCAGCAGTTACGAGGGAAACATTCAGTACTTC,CASSYEGNIQYF
NA,TRBV5-1,NA,TRBJ2-6,TGCGCCAGCAGCTGGGGGGTTGGGGCCAACGTCCTGACTTTC,CASSWGVGANVLTF
few,TRBV19,TRBD1,TRBJ2-3,TGTGCCAGTAGACCTCGACAGGGGGCCACAGATACGCAGTATTTT,CASRPRQGATDTQYF
NA,TRBV25-1,NA,TRBJ2-7,TGTGCCAGCAGTGAGAGTTTCTCCTACGAGCAGTACTTC,CASSESFSYEQYF
NA,TRBV30,TRBD1,TRBJ1-1,TGTGCCTGGAGCGGGTTGTTCTCAGGGGGCGCGTTAGCTTTCTTT,CAWSGLFSGGALAFF
NA,TRBV7-9,TRBD1,TRBJ1-1,TGTGCCAGCAGCTCACGACGACAGGGGACTGAAGCTTTCTTT,CASSSRRQGTEAFF
NA,TRBV18,NA,TRBJ1-5,TGTGCCAGCTCACTGGGCATTAGCAATCAGCCCCAGCATTTT,CASSLGISNQPQHF
NA,TRBV7-6,TRBD2,TRBJ2-1,TGTGCCAGCAGCTTATATGGGGGGGACGAGCAGTTCTTC,CASSLYGGDEQFF
NA,TRBV25-1,NA,TRBJ1-3,TGTGCCAGCAGTGTAAACGATCAGGCAAACACCATATATTTT,CASSVNDQANTIYF
NA,TRBV4-2,TRBD1,TRBJ2-1,TGTGCCAGCAGCCAAGCAGAAAGGACAGGGGGCTCGTTCTTC,CASSQAERTGGSFF
few,TRBV7-9,NA,TRBJ1-1,TGTGCCAGCAGCCCAGCCGGGGGTACTGAAGCTTTCTTT,CASSPAGGTEAFF
NA,TRBV28,NA,TRBJ2-2,TGTGCCAGCAGTTCCCCCAGAAGGTCGGGCGGGGAGCTGTTTTTT,CASSSPRRSGGELFF